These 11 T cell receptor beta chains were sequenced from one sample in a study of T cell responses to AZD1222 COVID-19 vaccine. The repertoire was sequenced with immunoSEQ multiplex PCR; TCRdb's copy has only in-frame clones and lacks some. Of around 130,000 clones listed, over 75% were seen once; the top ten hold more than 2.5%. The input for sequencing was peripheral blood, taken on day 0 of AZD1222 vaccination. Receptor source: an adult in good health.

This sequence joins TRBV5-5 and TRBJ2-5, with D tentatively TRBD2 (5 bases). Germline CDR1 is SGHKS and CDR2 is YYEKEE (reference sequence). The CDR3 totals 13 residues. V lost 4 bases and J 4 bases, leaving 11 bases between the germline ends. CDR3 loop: CASSLAGRETQYF. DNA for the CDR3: TGTGCCAGCAGCCTAGCAGGCCGAGAGACCCAGTACTTC.

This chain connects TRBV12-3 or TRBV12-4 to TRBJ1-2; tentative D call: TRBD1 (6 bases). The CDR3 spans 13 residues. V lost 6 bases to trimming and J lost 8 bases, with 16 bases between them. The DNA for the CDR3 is TGTGCCAGCAGCCGTTGGGACAAAGGGGGCTACACCTTC. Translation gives CASSRWDKGGYTF.

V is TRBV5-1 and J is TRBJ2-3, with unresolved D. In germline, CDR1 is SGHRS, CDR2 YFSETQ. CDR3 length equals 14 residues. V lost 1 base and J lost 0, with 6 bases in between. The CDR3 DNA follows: TGCGCCAGCAGCTTGCTGACTAGCACAGATACGCAGTATTTT. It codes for CASSLLTSTDTQYF.

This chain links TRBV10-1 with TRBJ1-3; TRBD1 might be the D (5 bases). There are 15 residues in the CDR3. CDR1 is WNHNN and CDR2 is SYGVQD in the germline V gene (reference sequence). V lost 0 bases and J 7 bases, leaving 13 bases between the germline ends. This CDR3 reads CASSESGPKGNTIYF. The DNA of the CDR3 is TGCGCCAGCAGTGAGTCGGGACCCAAGGGCAACACCATATATTTT.

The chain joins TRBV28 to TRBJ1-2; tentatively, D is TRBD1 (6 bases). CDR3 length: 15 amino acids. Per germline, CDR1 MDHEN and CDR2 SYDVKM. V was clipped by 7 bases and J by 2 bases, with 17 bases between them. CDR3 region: CASTYTTDSNYGYTF. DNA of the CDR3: TGTGCCAGCACTTATACCACGGACAGCAACTATGGCTACACCTTC.

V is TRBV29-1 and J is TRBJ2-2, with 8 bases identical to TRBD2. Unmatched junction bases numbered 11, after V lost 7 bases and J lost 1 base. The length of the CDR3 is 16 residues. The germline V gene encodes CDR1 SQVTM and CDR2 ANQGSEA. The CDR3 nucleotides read TGCAGCGCCTTAAACACCGGGACTAGGAACACCGGGGAGCTGTTTTTT. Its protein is CSALNTGTRNTGELFF.

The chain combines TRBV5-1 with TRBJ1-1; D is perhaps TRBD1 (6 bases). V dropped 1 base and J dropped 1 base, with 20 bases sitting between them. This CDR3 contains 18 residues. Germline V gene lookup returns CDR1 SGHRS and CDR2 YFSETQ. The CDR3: CASSLKAGAAPWNTEAFF. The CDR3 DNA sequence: TGCGCCAGCAGCTTGAAGGCAGGGGCTGCGCCTTGGAACACTGAAGCTTTCTTT.

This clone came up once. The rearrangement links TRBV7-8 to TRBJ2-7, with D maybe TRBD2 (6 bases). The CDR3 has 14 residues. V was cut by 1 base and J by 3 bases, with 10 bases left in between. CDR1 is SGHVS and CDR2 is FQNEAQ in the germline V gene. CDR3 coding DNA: TGTGCCAGCAGCTTAGGGGGGACTGGCTACGAGCAGTACTTC. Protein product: CASSLGGTGYEQYF.

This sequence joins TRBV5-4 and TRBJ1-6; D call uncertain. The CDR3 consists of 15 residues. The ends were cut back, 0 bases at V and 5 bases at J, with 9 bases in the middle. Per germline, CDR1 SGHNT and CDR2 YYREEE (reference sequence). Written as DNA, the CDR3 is TGTGCCAGCAGCTTGGAAGGGATGGATAATTCACCCCTCCACTTT. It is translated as CASSLEGMDNSPLHF.

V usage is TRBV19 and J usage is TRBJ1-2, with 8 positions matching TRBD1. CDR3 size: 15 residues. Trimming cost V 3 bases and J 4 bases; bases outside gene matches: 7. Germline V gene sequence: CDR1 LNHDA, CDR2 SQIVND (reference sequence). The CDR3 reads CASSIYAGGGYGYTF. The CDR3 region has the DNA TGTGCCAGTAGTATCTATGCAGGGGGCGGCTATGGCTACACCTTC. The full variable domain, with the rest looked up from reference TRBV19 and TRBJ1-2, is DGGITQSPKYLFRKEGQNVTLSCEQNLNHDAMYWYRQDPGQGLRLIYYSQIVNDFQKGDIAEGYSVSREKKESFPLTVTSAQKNPTAFYLCASSIYAGGGYGYTFGSGTRLTVV.

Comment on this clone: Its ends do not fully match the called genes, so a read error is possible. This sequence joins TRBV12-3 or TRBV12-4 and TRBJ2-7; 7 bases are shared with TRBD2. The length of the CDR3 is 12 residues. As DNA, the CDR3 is TGTGCCAGCAGTCTAGCGGCTTACGAGCAGTACTTC. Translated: CASSLAAYEQYF.